This T cell receptor (beta chain) is drawn from a study of blood T cell repertoires in COVID-19. At the level of the study: The cDNA or gDNA used as material had been derived from T cells, B-cell-depleted T cells, or PBMCs.

The length of the CDR3 is 13 residues. Trimming cost V 9 bases and J 2 bases, with 11 bases left between them. Germline V gene data show CDR1 as SNHLY and CDR2 as FYNNEI. Across 24 US areas, participants ranged in age from roughly 18 to 95 years. Two negative PCRs, clearance, or symptom resolution had been documented for recovered Cohort 3 donors. The method was immunoSEQ multiplex PCR; TCRdb's version includes in-frame clones alone and lacks a portion of them. The sample lists some 160,000 clones; 85% were seen once. The clonotype originates from a woman aged 40 to 50 who had recovered from COVID-19. V and J are TRBV2 and TRBJ1-5, with D uncertain. The sequencing input was PBMCs or T cells enriched from blood (not recorded which). The CDR3 loop is CASSREGNQPQHF. The CDR3 DNA reads as TGTGCCAGTAGCCGGGAAGGCAATCAGCCCCAGCATTTT.